A selection of T cell receptor beta chains follows, all from one sample in a study of cytomegalovirus exposure and HLA in healthy donors. Using immunoSEQ multiplex PCR, the repertoire was profiled, and TCRdb retains in-frame clones only, with some absent. The sample has 100,000 to 150,000 clones, 75% to 85% seen once. The sequenced sample consisted of PBMCs. The receptor source for this set is a woman in her fifties or sixties in good health and CMV-seropositive. Both conserved end residues are part of each CDR3. A D gene is named only where the DNA matches it firmly. Rows may omit the clone size; those that give it use once, few, many or a size class.

TRBV5-6	16	TRBJ2-3	NA	NA	TGTGCCAGCAGCCCCCGGGCAGGGACTAGCACAGATACGCAGTATTTT	CASSPRAGTSTDTQYF
TRBV7-3	16	TRBJ2-2	TRBD1	NA	TGTGCCAGCAGCTTAGGAGGGACAGGGAACACCGGGGAGCTGTTTTTT	CASSLGGTGNTGELFF
TRBV7-8	14	TRBJ2-1	NA	NA	TGTGCCAGCAGCTTGGTGAGCTCCTACAATGAGCAGTTCTTC	CASSLVSSYNEQFF
TRBV30	12	TRBJ1-1	NA	NA	TGTGCCGCCCAACGGAGGGACACTGAAGCTTTCTTT	CAAQRRDTEAFF
TRBV7-9	17	TRBJ2-2	NA	NA	TGTGCCAGCAGCACCCTCCCGGTGGGGGGGAACACCGGGGAGCTGTTTTTT	CASSTLPVGGNTGELFF
TRBV27	16	TRBJ2-6	TRBD1	NA	TGTGCCAGCAGTTGGACAGGGGGCGTTGGGGCCAACGTCCTGACTTTC	CASSWTGGVGANVLTF
TRBV30	14	TRBJ2-3	TRBD2	NA	TGTGCCTGGAGTGTACGGGGGGGCACAGATACGCAGTATTTT	CAWSVRGGTDTQYF
TRBV18	19	TRBJ2-7	NA	NA	TGTGCCAGCTCACCACTTAAATTCTCTATCGCCGCACCCTCCTACGAGCAGTACTTC	CASSPLKFSIAAPSYEQYF
TRBV9	15	TRBJ2-1	TRBD1	few	TGTGCCAGCAGCGTAGCCTTGACAGGGATCGATGAGCAGTTCTTC	CASSVALTGIDEQFF
TRBV18	16	TRBJ2-7	NA	NA	TGTGCCAGCTCACCCACTTCAGGGCCGAATTCCTACGAGCAGTACTTC	CASSPTSGPNSYEQYF
TRBV30	13	TRBJ1-1	NA	few	TGTGCCTGGAGTGTACAGGGAACGACTGAAGCTTTCTTT	CAWSVQGTTEAFF
TRBV28	16	TRBJ2-3	TRBD2	NA	TGTGCCAGCGGCCCGAATAGCGGGAGGGCCCCAGATACGCAGTATTTT	CASGPNSGRAPDTQYF
TRBV9	15	TRBJ2-3	TRBD2	NA	TGTGCCAGCAGCTTCGGGACTAGCTCCGGGGATACGCAGTATTTT	CASSFGTSSGDTQYF
TRBV7-9	17	TRBJ2-1	TRBD2	NA	TGTGCCAGCAGCCCGACCCCACATGAGCGGGAGTACAATGAGCAGTTCTTC	CASSPTPHEREYNEQFF
TRBV7-8	14	TRBJ1-6	TRBD1	NA	TGTGCCAGCAGCCAAGACAGGGGAGTATCACCCCTCCACTTT	CASSQDRGVSPLHF
TRBV7-2	15	TRBJ1-5	NA	NA	TGTGCCAGCAGCTTAGTAGCAGGGACTAGTCAGCCCCAGCATTTT	CASSLVAGTSQPQHF
TRBV4-2	15	TRBJ2-5	TRBD2	NA	TGTGCCAGCAGCCATGAACTAGCGGGAGAGGAGACCCAGTACTTC	CASSHELAGEETQYF
TRBV29-1	13	TRBJ1-4	NA	NA	TGCAGCGTTGTCCGGGGGGGAAATGAAAAACTGTTTTTT	CSVVRGGNEKLFF
TRBV6-4	17	TRBJ2-7	TRBD1	NA	TGTGCCAGCACTCGACAGGGGACTTGGGGACAGTCATACGAGCAGTACTTC	CASTRQGTWGQSYEQYF
TRBV11-2	14	TRBJ1-1	TRBD1	NA	TGTGCCAGCAGCCTACGACAGGGGAACACTGAAGCTTTCTTT	CASSLRQGNTEAFF
TRBV7-3	13	TRBJ2-3	NA	NA	TGTGCCAGCAGCTCAGGTAGCACAGATACGCAGTATTTT	CASSSGSTDTQYF
TRBV29-1	15	TRBJ2-3	NA	NA	TGCAGCGTTGAAGACGGCGGAACTAGCACAGATACGCAGTATTTT	CSVEDGGTSTDTQYF
TRBV25-1	14	TRBJ2-3	NA	few	TGTGCCAGCAGTGACGGGGGTCTCACAGATACGCAGTATTTT	CASSDGGLTDTQYF
TRBV2	12	TRBJ2-4	NA	once	TGTGCCAGCAGCACTAGGGAAAACATTCAGTACTTC	CASSTRENIQYF
TRBV5-6	15	TRBJ2-7	NA	NA	TGTGCCAGCAGCTTTCTTACAGGCTTTCTATACGAGCAGTACTTC	CASSFLTGFLYEQYF
TRBV30	14	TRBJ1-2	TRBD1	NA	TGTGCCTGGAGTCCGGACAGGGGAACTAGTGGCTACACCTTC	CAWSPDRGTSGYTF
TRBV13	15	TRBJ1-1	TRBD1	NA	TGTGCCAGCAGCTTGGGACAGGGGAAGAACACTGAAGCTTTCTTT	CASSLGQGKNTEAFF
TRBV5-1	14	TRBJ2-4	TRBD2	NA	TGCGCCAGCAGCTTGGAACTAGCGGTAAACAGTCAGTACTTC	CASSLELAVNSQYF
TRBV6-1	15	TRBJ2-2	NA	NA	TGTGCCAGCAGTGAACGACAGGGAGGCACCGGGGAGCTGTTTTTT	CASSERQGGTGELFF
TRBV30	14	TRBJ2-7	TRBD2	NA	TGTGCCTGGAGTGTACGGGGGGGGGCATACGAGCAGTACTTC	CAWSVRGGAYEQYF
TRBV2	13	TRBJ1-5	TRBD1	NA	TGTGCCAGCAGTCAAACCAGGGGGCAGCCCCAGCATTTT	CASSQTRGQPQHF
TRBV5-1	15	TRBJ1-2	TRBD1	NA	TGCGCCAGCAGCCTGGGACAGCTGGTGACCTATGGCTACACCTTC	CASSLGQLVTYGYTF
TRBV9	14	TRBJ2-2	NA	NA	TGTGCCAGCAGCGTAGAAGATAGGGGGGGGGAGCTGTTTTTT	CASSVEDRGGELFF
TRBV7-9	16	TRBJ2-3	TRBD1	NA	TGTTCCAGCAGCCCGCGGTGGGACAGGGAGGCAGATACGCAGTATTTT	CSSSPRWDREADTQYF
TRBV23-1	16	TRBJ1-5	NA	NA	TGCGCCAGCAGTCCGCGGGATGGTGGGGTGGGCCAGCCCCAGCATTTT	CASSPRDGGVGQPQHF
TRBV4-1	16	TRBJ2-2	TRBD2	NA	TGCGCCAGCAGCGCATGGACTAGCGGGAACACCGGGGAGCTGTTTTTT	CASSAWTSGNTGELFF
TRBV21-1	16	TRBJ1-2	NA	NA	TGTGCCAGCAGCTCCCCGGACAGGGACTGGTGCTATGGCTACACCTTC	CASSSPDRDWCYGYTF
TRBV7-3	14	TRBJ1-6	TRBD1	once	TGTGCCAGCAGCCGTGGACAGGGGGATTCACCCCTCCACTTT	CASSRGQGDSPLHF
TRBV18	16	TRBJ2-3	NA	NA	TGTGCCAGCTCACTTCTCGTGGGGGGAAACACAGATACGCAGTATTTT	CASSLLVGGNTDTQYF
TRBV28	13	TRBJ1-2	NA	NA	TGTGCCAGCAGTTTTCGGCAGGGGTATGGCTACACCTTC	CASSFRQGYGYTF
TRBV2	11	TRBJ2-7	TRBD1	once	TGTGCCAGCACCCCTACCGGGACAGAAAGCTTC	CASTPTGTESF
TRBV5-1	13	TRBJ1-1	NA	NA	TGCGCCAGCAGCTCACCAGGGATCCCTGAAGCTTTCTTT	CASSSPGIPEAFF
TRBV6-5	13	TRBJ2-5	NA	NA	TGTGCCAGCGCGGGATGGGGCCAGAAGACCCAGTACTTC	CASAGWGQKTQYF
TRBV30	16	TRBJ1-1	TRBD1	few	TGTGCCTGGAGGGGGGGGACAGGGCGTATGAACACTGAAGCTTTCTTT	CAWRGGTGRMNTEAFF
TRBV6-5	14	TRBJ1-5	TRBD1	NA	TGTGCCAGCAGTTACAGGACAGGGACTCAGCCCCAGCATTTT	CASSYRTGTQPQHF
TRBV7-3	15	TRBJ1-1	NA	NA	TGTGCCAGCAGCTTAACCAGTTCCCGAGGGACTGAAGCTTTCTTT	CASSLTSSRGTEAFF
TRBV5-8	14	TRBJ1-1	TRBD1	NA	TGTGCCAGCAGCCATCGGGACAGTTACTTAGAAGCTTTCTTT	CASSHRDSYLEAFF
TRBV9	15	TRBJ2-1	NA	NA	TGTGCCAGCAGCTCAGGGGATGGGGATCAGAATGAGCAGTTCTTC	CASSSGDGDQNEQFF
TRBV13	13	TRBJ1-1	NA	NA	TGTGCCAGCAGCTTAGGCACACGCCCCGGGGCTTTCTTT	CASSLGTRPGAFF
TRBV7-9	13	TRBJ2-7	NA	NA	TGTGCCAGCAGCCTCACCGAGAACTACGAGCAGTACTTC	CASSLTENYEQYF
TRBV18	17	TRBJ1-2	TRBD1	few	TGTGCCAGCTCACCACCTGGAACAGGGGTGGGTGGCTATGGCTACACCTTC	CASSPPGTGVGGYGYTF
TRBV5-1	15	TRBJ1-3	TRBD1	NA	TGCGCCAGCAGCTCCCGGACAGGGGTTGGAAACACCATATATTTT	CASSSRTGVGNTIYF
TRBV19	15	TRBJ1-1	NA	NA	TGTGCCAGTAGTTCCCCGACAGACGGTAACACTGAAGCTTTCTTT	CASSSPTDGNTEAFF
TRBV6-6	14	TRBJ2-1	TRBD1	NA	TGTGCCAGCAGCAACAGGGGGAACTACAATGAGCAGTTCTTC	CASSNRGNYNEQFF
TRBV2	14	TRBJ1-1	NA	NA	TGTGCCAGCAGTGAAGCGGGGGGTGCCACTGAAGCTTTCTTT	CASSEAGGATEAFF
TRBV10-3	14	TRBJ2-7	TRBD1	NA	TGTGCCGCACGATCCGGGACAGGGGACTACGAGCAGTACTTC	CAARSGTGDYEQYF
TRBV4-1	15	TRBJ1-4	NA	NA	TGCGCCAGCAGCCAAGAAGGCCCAGGGGATGAAAAACTGTTTTTT	CASSQEGPGDEKLFF
TRBV7-9	13	TRBJ1-2	NA	NA	TGTGCCAGCAGCTTTTTCGGTACCTATGGCTACACCTTC	CASSFFGTYGYTF
TRBV27	15	TRBJ1-2	NA	NA	TGTGCCAGCAGTTTGTCCCCGGCGGGGAACTATGGCTACACCTTC	CASSLSPAGNYGYTF